Below, 21 T cell receptor beta chains from the same sample are listed, as sequenced in a study of shared clonotypes between healthy human individuals. The protocol was immunoSEQ multiplex PCR, while the TCRdb copy is restricted to in-frame clones and leaves out a portion. The profile shows approximately 980,000 clones, over 60% of them singletons. The sequencing input was memory CD4+ T cells sorted from blood. Subset denoted: CD45RA-negative fraction. Receptors originate from a man aged 18 to 30 in good health.

J is TRBJ2-3 and V is TRBV28; perhaps TRBD2 as D (6 bases). The CDR3 runs 14 residues. The ends were cut back, 7 bases at V and 6 bases at J, with 17 bases in the middle. Germline CDR1 MDHEN, CDR2 SYDVKM. CDR3 nucleotide sequence: TGTGCCAGCAAACCCGGGACTTCGGGCGATACGCAGTATTTT. This gives the protein CASKPGTSGDTQYF.

The rearrangement joins TRBV1 to TRBJ1-2; the listed D gene, TRBD1, was not tested against the DNA. TRBV1 is given as a pseudogene. The CDR3 length is 15 residues. DNA of the CDR3: TGCACCAGCAGCCCGATACAGGGGACCAGGTATGGCTACACCTTC. This codes for CTSSPIQGTRYGYTF.

The chain combines TRBV4-1 with TRBJ1-2; TRBD1 might be the D (6 bases). Germline assignment: CDR1 MGHRA and CDR2 YSYEKL. The V and J ends lost 2 bases and 6 bases respectively, with 13 bases between them. The CDR3 has 14 residues. CDR3 loop: CASSQPPRGDGYTF. For the CDR3, the DNA is TGCGCCAGCAGCCAACCTCCGAGGGGGGATGGCTACACCTTC.

This clone has at least ten counts. The chain combines TRBV6-5 with TRBJ2-7; D possibly corresponds to TRBD1 (6 bases). There are 15 residues in the CDR3. The germline V gene has CDR1 MNHEY and CDR2 SVGAGI. Deletions cut 4 bases from V and 3 bases from J, with 16 bases between. The CDR3 here is CASSSGENRDYEQYF. CDR3 bases: TGTGCCAGCAGTTCAGGGGAAAACAGGGACTACGAGCAGTACTTC.

The CDR3: CAWSVYRTSSYNSPLHF. The CDR3 nucleotides read TGTGCCTGGAGTGTATACAGGACCAGCTCCTATAATTCACCCCTCCACTTT. The chain couples TRBV30 to TRBJ1-6; a possible D gene is TRBD1 (5 bases). The CDR3 consists of 17 residues. Trimming removed 0 bases at V and 0 bases at J, with 12 bases between. Germline V gives CDR1 GTSNPN, CDR2 SVGIG (reference sequence).

The CDR3: CASSPIGGRPLEQYF. The CDR3 DNA sequence: TGTGCCAGCAGCCCGATTGGGGGGAGGCCCCTCGAGCAGTACTTC. J is TRBJ2-7 and V is TRBV14, with D perhaps TRBD2 (6 bases). V was trimmed by 4 bases and J by 6 bases, leaving 19 bases between them. Germline loops: CDR1 SGHDN, CDR2 FVKESK. This CDR3 contains 15 residues.

The chain employs TRBV10-3 and TRBJ2-7; D is possibly TRBD1 or TRBD2 (6 bases each). The V end lost 3 bases, the J end lost 9 bases, and 18 bases lay between the germline ends. The CDR3 runs 14 residues. Germline V gene data show CDR1 as ENHRY and CDR2 as SYGVKD. The DNA of the CDR3 is TGTGCCATCAGTGACTCCGTAGGGGGGCTAGGGCAGTACTTC. Translating gives CAISDSVGGLGQYF.

This chain connects TRBV10-3 to TRBJ1-1, with D possibly matching TRBD1 (6 bases). V lost 10 bases, J lost 4 bases, and 16 bases lay in between. Germline V lookup: CDR1 ENHRY, CDR2 SYGVKD. The CDR3 contains 13 residues. CDR3 loop: CATGQGISTEAFF. The DNA for the CDR3 is TGTGCCACAGGGCAGGGGATTTCCACTGAAGCTTTCTTT.

The chain couples TRBV6-5 to TRBJ2-1; 7 positions match TRBD2. The CDR3 loop spans 15 amino acids. The ends lost 4 bases at V and 6 bases at J; junction bases unmatched: 9. From germline, CDR1 is MNHEY and CDR2 SVGAGI. Here the CDR3 DNA reads TGTGCCAGCAGTTTAGTGCGGGAGAGCCCCAATGAGCAGTTCTTC. Amino acids: CASSLVRESPNEQFF.

The V and J genes are TRBV6-5 and TRBJ2-1; 9 bases match TRBD1. Trimming cost V 6 bases and J 9 bases; bases outside gene matches: 12. Per germline, CDR1 MNHEY and CDR2 SVGAGI. The CDR3 length is 15 residues. CDR3 nucleotides: TGTGCCAGCAGGACACAGGGGGCCCTTTATTTTGAGCAGTTCTTC. This codes for CASRTQGALYFEQFF.

This rearrangement joins TRBV6-4 to TRBJ1-6; D not certain. The ends were cut back, 4 bases at V and 4 bases at J, with 5 bases in the middle. The CDR3 spans 13 residues. Germline V gene lookup returns CDR1 MRHNA and CDR2 SNTAGT. CDR3 sequence: CASSATYNSPLHF. The CDR3 bases are TGTGCCAGCAGTGCTACTTATAATTCACCCCTCCACTTT.

Remarks on this clone: The same CDR3 is also encoded by other DNA sequences in this sample. This chain connects TRBV28 to TRBJ2-7; D is uncertain. This CDR3 spans 12 amino acids. Looked up from germline, CDR1 is MDHEN and CDR2 is SYDVKM. V gave up 2 bases and J gave up 2 bases, with 4 bases separating them. The chain's CDR3 is CASSLAPYEQYF. Written as DNA, the CDR3 is TGTGCCAGCAGTTTAGCACCCTACGAGCAGTACTTC. The variable domain in full, with the rest retrieved from reference TRBV28 and TRBJ2-7, is DVKVTQSSRYLVKRTGEKVFLECVQDMDHENMFWYRQDPGLGLRLIYFSYDVKMKEKGDIPEGYSVSREKKERFSLILESASTNQTSMYLCASSLAPYEQYFGPGTRLTVT.

This rearrangement joins TRBV9 to TRBJ2-1; 11 positions agree with TRBD2. After removal of 1 base from V and 5 bases from J, the junction contained 11 bases not matched to a gene. The CDR3 has 18 amino acids. The V gene's germline CDR1 is SGDLS and CDR2 YYNGEE. The CDR3 DNA reads TGTGCCAGCAGCGTATCTCTCGCTAGCGGGGGGCAGAACAATGAGCAGTTCTTC. The encoded protein is CASSVSLASGGQNNEQFF.

V and J are TRBV5-1 and TRBJ2-3; possibly TRBD2 for D (6 bases). The CDR3 has 15 amino acids. V was shortened by 3 bases and J by 0 bases, with 11 bases between the two germline ends. Per germline, CDR1 SGHRS and CDR2 YFSETQ. CDR3 bases: TGCGCCAGCAGCTCCCTAGCGAGAAGCACAGATACGCAGTATTTT. This translates into CASSSLARSTDTQYF.

This clone was seen a few times. This sequence joins TRBV27 and TRBJ2-7, with 9 bases fitting TRBD1. The germline CDR1 and CDR2 sequences are MNHEY and SMNVEV (reference sequence). Losses at the gene ends were 6 bases for V and 2 bases for J; bases not matched to a gene: 8. The CDR3 spans 15 residues. CDR3 in DNA: TGTGCCAGCAGGGGGACAGGGCAACCTCCCTACGAGCAGTACTTC. Translation: CASRGTGQPPYEQYF.

V is TRBV28 and J is TRBJ1-6, with a tentative D call TRBD1 (5 bases). Germline CDR1 MDHEN, CDR2 SYDVKM. Trimming took off 3 bases at V and 4 bases at J, with 13 bases between the two ends. CDR3 size: 16 residues. The CDR3 protein is CASSFQGDDYNSPLHF. The CDR3 nucleotides read TGTGCCAGCAGTTTTCAAGGGGACGATTATAATTCACCCCTCCACTTT. Based on the CDR3 plus reference TRBV28 and TRBJ1-6, the full variable domain is DVKVTQSSRYLVKRTGEKVFLECVQDMDHENMFWYRQDPGLGLRLIYFSYDVKMKEKGDIPEGYSVSREKKERFSLILESASTNQTSMYLCASSFQGDDYNSPLHFGNGTRLTVT.

This clone was seen only once. The CDR3 spells CASRELAGVNTQYF. The CDR3 nucleotides read TGTGCCAGCAGGGAACTAGCGGGGGTAAATACGCAGTATTTT. The genes are TRBV2 and TRBJ2-3, with 11 bases matching TRBD2. V lost 6 bases, J lost 7 bases, and 6 bases stayed unmatched. There are 14 residues in the CDR3. The germline CDR1 and CDR2 sequences are SNHLY and FYNNEI.

This chain connects TRBV7-9 to TRBJ2-1; 11 bases align to TRBD1. Germline V CDR1 and CDR2: SEHNR, FQNEAQ (reference sequence). The junction had 1 base not matched to a gene; V was cut back by 4 bases and J by 8 bases. CDR3 length equals 13 residues. The CDR3: CASSWGQGDEQFF. The CDR3 DNA is TGTGCCAGCAGCTGGGGACAGGGGGATGAGCAGTTCTTC.

The CDR3: CAISDDRTSETQYF. The DNA for the CDR3 is TGTGCCATCAGTGATGACCGTACGTCAGAGACCCAGTACTTC. This chain uses TRBV10-3 with TRBJ2-5; D gene unclear. V dropped 3 bases and J dropped 4 bases, with 12 bases sitting between them. The CDR3 runs to 14 residues. Germline-derived CDR1 and CDR2 are ENHRY and SYGVKD.

V usage is TRBV27 and J usage is TRBJ1-3; D unresolved. CDR1 is MNHEY and CDR2 is SMNVEV in the germline V gene (reference sequence). The CDR3 length is 13 residues. V lost 3 bases and J 0 bases, leaving 3 bases between the germline ends. The CDR3 is CASSFRSGNTIYF. DNA for the CDR3: TGTGCCAGCAGTTTTCGCTCTGGAAACACCATATATTTT.

This clone was recorded many times. The rearrangement uses TRBV9 and TRBJ2-2, with a weak D call TRBD2 (5 bases). The CDR3 is 13 residues long. CDR1 and CDR2 (germline): SGDLS, YYNGEE. With 4 bases removed from V and 7 bases from J, the gap between germline ends came to 11 bases. The CDR3 DNA reads as TGTGCCAGCAGCTCCCGAGAGGGCGGGGAGCTGTTTTTT. This codes for CASSSREGGELFF.